Below, 30 T cell receptor beta chains from the same sample are listed, as sequenced in a study of neoadjuvant nivolumab and ipilimumab in lung cancer. Repertoires were generated with immunoSEQ multiplex PCR, while TCRdb's copy carries only in-frame clones and drops some. Among about 25,000 clones listed, 82% were seen once. Sequencing was performed on tumor tissue, taken after neoadjuvant nivolumab, alone or with ipilimumab, at or shortly before surgery. The origin of the receptors is an adult with non-small cell lung cancer.

This rearrangement joins TRBV7-2 to TRBJ1-1; 7 positions match TRBD1. The trim removed 3 bases at V and 6 bases at J, leaving 4 bases unmatched. The germline V gene encodes CDR1 SGHTA and CDR2 FQGNSA. The CDR3 loop spans 13 amino acids. The chain's CDR3 is CASSFDRDAEAFF. CDR3 nucleotide sequence: TGTGCCAGCAGCTTCGACAGGGACGCTGAAGCTTTCTTT.

The DNA of the CDR3 is TGTGCCAGCAGCTTAGAGGCCCCAACGCAGTATTTT. Protein product: CASSLEAPTQYF. The chain joins TRBV7-9 to TRBJ2-3; D gene unclear. Trimming removed 1 base from V and 9 bases from J, with 8 bases in between. The germline CDR1 and CDR2 sequences are SEHNR and FQNEAQ (reference sequence). This CDR3 contains 12 residues. The full variable domain, with the rest looked up from reference TRBV7-9 and TRBJ2-3, is DTGVSQNPRHKITKRGQNVTFRCDPISEHNRLYWYRQTLGQGPEFLTYFQNEAQLEKSRLLSDRFSAERPKGSFSTLEIQRTEQGDSAMYLCASSLEAPTQYFGPGTRLTVL.

The CDR3 sequence is CAWDARLAETQYF. CDR3 bases: TGTGCCTGGGATGCGAGACTAGCGGAGACCCAGTACTTC. The genes are TRBV30 and TRBJ2-5; 8 nucleotides align to TRBD2. Unmatched junction bases numbered 7, after V lost 5 bases and J lost 5 bases. The CDR3 length is 13 residues. Germline assignment: CDR1 GTSNPN and CDR2 SVGIG (reference sequence).

In its sample, this clone was seen once. This chain connects TRBV6-5 to TRBJ1-2, with TRBD1 matching 7 bases. V was clipped by 6 bases and J by 7 bases; unmatched bases: 8. The germline V gene encodes CDR1 MNHEY and CDR2 SVGAGI. CDR3 size: 13 residues. As DNA, the CDR3 is TGTGCCAGCAGGCCCTTTAACAGGGGTGGCTACACCTTC. This gives the protein CASRPFNRGGYTF.

The chain has TRBV18 and TRBJ2-1; D may match TRBD1 or TRBD2 (5 bases each). The CDR3 has 13 amino acids. CDR1 and CDR2 from the germline V gene are KGHSH and LQKENI. V dropped 6 bases and J dropped 7 bases, with 13 bases sitting between them. DNA for the CDR3: TGTGCCAGCTCCTGGGACCGCGAGAATGAGCAGTTCTTC. It specifies CASSWDRENEQFF.

The count of this clone is one. The rearrangement uses TRBV29-1 and TRBJ2-3; D call uncertain. Germline V CDR1 and CDR2: SQVTM, ANQGSEA. The CDR3 sequence is 13 residues long. V gave up 3 bases and J gave up 1 base, with 8 bases separating them. The CDR3 DNA follows: TGCAGCGTTGAGGTCCGGGGCACAGATACGCAGTATTTT. It specifies CSVEVRGTDTQYF.

The rearrangement links TRBV20-1 to TRBJ1-1; a weak D match, TRBD1 (5 bases). The CDR3 totals 11 residues. The germline V gene has CDR1 DFQATT and CDR2 SNEGSKA (reference sequence). Trimming pared 6 bases from V and 12 bases from J, leaving 17 bases between. DNA for the CDR3: TGCAGTGCCCTGGTTGTGGGGCGAACTTTCTTT. Its translation: CSALVVGRTFF.

This clone has more than one count but fewer than ten. The chain uses TRBV7-2 and TRBJ2-7; unclear D gene. CDR1 is SGHTA and CDR2 is FQGNSA in the germline V gene. V lost 1 base and J 3 bases, leaving 10 bases between the germline ends. The CDR3 runs to 14 residues. CDR3 DNA sequence: TGTGCCAGCAGCTTAGGAGATTTCGACTACGAGCAGTACTTC. Translated, it gives CASSLGDFDYEQYF.

V and J are TRBV5-4 and TRBJ2-5; 7 bases map to TRBD2. This CDR3 has 15 amino acids. Germline V lookup: CDR1 SGHNT, CDR2 YYREEE (reference sequence). The J segment lost 8 bases and the V segment lost 0 bases, leaving 10 bases of the junction unmatched. CDR3 region: CASSLARGRVSTQYF. Here the CDR3 DNA reads TGTGCCAGCAGCTTGGCCCGTGGGAGGGTATCTACCCAGTACTTC.

The chain employs TRBV11-2 and TRBJ2-3; TRBD2 agrees at 12 bases. CDR1 and CDR2 (germline): SGHAT, FQNNGV. J gave up 8 bases and V 3 bases, and 6 bases lay outside the gene matches. The CDR3 has 15 amino acids. The CDR3 nucleotides read TGTGCCAGCAGCTTTGAGGCTAGCGGGAGGGCTACGCAGTATTTT. Its protein is CASSFEASGRATQYF.

This chain uses TRBV10-3 with TRBJ1-1; tentatively, D is TRBD1 (5 bases). The CDR3 sequence is 13 residues long. CDR1 and CDR2 from the germline V gene are ENHRY and SYGVKD. Trimming removed 8 bases at V and 3 bases at J, with 13 bases between. The CDR3 bases are TGTGCCATCGCGGGGGAAAGGTACACTGAAGCTTTCTTT. This codes for CAIAGERYTEAFF.

The V and J genes are TRBV14 and TRBJ2-2; D ambiguous. This CDR3 is 13 amino acids long. Germline assignment: CDR1 SGHDN and CDR2 FVKESK. The V and J ends lost 4 bases and 3 bases respectively, with 6 bases between them. CDR3 amino acids: CASSRTHTGELFF. In DNA, the CDR3 is TGTGCCAGCAGCCGGACGCACACCGGGGAGCTGTTTTTT.

The chain employs TRBV10-3 and TRBJ2-2, with TRBD1 matching 7 bases. The CDR3 totals 15 residues. Germline V gene lookup returns CDR1 ENHRY and CDR2 SYGVKD. Losses at the gene ends were 7 bases for V and 3 bases for J; bases not matched to a gene: 8. CDR3: CAITGQEGYTGELFF. In DNA form, the CDR3 reads TGTGCCATCACCGGACAGGAAGGGTACACCGGGGAGCTGTTTTTT.

The CDR3 DNA reads TGTGCCAGCAGTTACTCCCAAGTGGGAGGAAACACCATATATTTT. Protein product: CASSYSQVGGNTIYF. The V call is TRBV6-6, the J call TRBJ1-3; D remains unclear. V shed 0 bases and J shed 4 bases, with 10 bases lying between them. The CDR3 covers 15 residues. The germline CDR1 and CDR2 sequences are MNHNY and SVGAGI (reference sequence).

This clone was picked up one time. V usage is TRBV29-1 and J usage is TRBJ2-1, with 13 bases lining up with TRBD2. The V and J ends lost 8 bases and 1 base, in that order; junction bases with no gene match: 11. The germline CDR1 and CDR2 sequences are SQVTM and ANQGSEA. The CDR3 is 17 amino acids. The CDR3: CSPSGLAGADSYNEQFF. Here the CDR3 DNA reads TGCAGCCCTTCCGGACTAGCGGGAGCCGATTCCTACAATGAGCAGTTCTTC.

V is TRBV14 and J is TRBJ2-3; a possible D gene is TRBD2 (5 bases). CDR3 length: 17 residues. The V gene lost 0 bases and the J gene lost 1 base, with 14 bases spanning the gap. Germline CDR1 and CDR2: SGHDN and FVKESK. This chain's CDR3 is CASSQEFEGSGTDTQYF. CDR3 DNA: TGTGCCAGCAGCCAAGAATTCGAAGGGAGTGGCACAGATACGCAGTATTTT.

The V gene is TRBV10-1, the J gene TRBJ2-3; no reliable D call. The CDR3 covers 12 residues. Germline V gives CDR1 WNHNN, CDR2 SYGVQD (reference sequence). V was trimmed by 8 bases and J by 3 bases, leaving 9 bases between them. CDR3 nucleotide sequence: TGCGCCAGCGGGCCGGCGACAGATACGCAGTATTTT. Its translation: CASGPATDTQYF.

This chain links TRBV7-2 with TRBJ1-2; TRBD1 agrees at 7 bases. V was clipped by 5 bases and J by 2 bases; unmatched bases: 5. The CDR3 extends over 14 amino acids. CDR1 is SGHTA, CDR2 FQGNSA, per germline. CDR3 residues: CASSRGQVNYGYTF. CDR3 nucleotides: TGTGCCAGCAGCCGTGGACAGGTGAACTATGGCTACACCTTC.

V usage is TRBV7-2 and J usage is TRBJ2-5; 12 bases are a match to TRBD2. CDR3 length: 15 amino acids. V gave up 0 bases and J gave up 9 bases; unmatched junction bases: 5. From germline, CDR1 is SGHTA and CDR2 FQGNSA. The CDR3 loop is CASSLATSGRRPQYF. CDR3 in DNA: TGTGCCAGCAGCTTAGCCACTAGCGGGAGGCGGCCCCAGTACTTC.

The chain links TRBV5-6 to TRBJ1-1; 11 bases are a match to TRBD1. Germline CDR1 SGHDT, CDR2 YYEEEE. This CDR3 contains 16 residues. V lost 2 bases to trimming and J lost 4 bases; unmatched junction nucleotides: 7. CDR3: CASSFRTGGVGTEAFF. The CDR3 DNA follows: TGTGCCAGCAGCTTTCGGACAGGGGGCGTCGGCACTGAAGCTTTCTTT.

The chain has TRBV7-3 and TRBJ2-5; weak D call: TRBD1 (6 bases). The germline V gene has CDR1 SGHTA and CDR2 FQGTGA. Trimming took off 5 bases at V and 5 bases at J, with 12 bases between the two ends. The CDR3 loop spans 13 amino acids. The CDR3 protein is CASSKQGMETQYF. The CDR3 coding sequence is TGTGCCAGCAGCAAACAGGGTATGGAGACCCAGTACTTC.

The chain couples TRBV5-5 to TRBJ2-3; D uncertain. The CDR3 spans 15 residues. The ends were cut back, 4 bases at V and 2 bases at J, with 14 bases in the middle. CDR1 is SGHKS, CDR2 YYEKEE, per germline (reference sequence). Here the CDR3 reads CASSRRQAITDTQYF. The CDR3, as DNA: TGTGCCAGCAGCCGCCGGCAGGCCATCACAGATACGCAGTATTTT. The full variable domain, with the rest looked up from reference TRBV5-5 and TRBJ2-3, is DAGVTQSPTHLIKTRGQQVTLRCSPISGHKSVSWYQQVLGQGPQFIFQYYEKEERGRGNFPDRFSARQFPNYSSELNVNALLLGDSALYLCASSRRQAITDTQYFGPGTRLTVL.

The chain employs TRBV7-9 and TRBJ1-1; the D is unclear. There are 11 residues in the CDR3. Per the germline V gene, CDR1 is SEHNR and CDR2 is FQNEAQ (reference sequence). V was cut by 1 base and J by 7 bases, with 4 bases left in between. The DNA for the CDR3 is TGTGCCAGCAGCTTAGAAAGTGAAGCTTTCTTT. Its protein product is CASSLESEAFF. The complete variable domain, with remaining parts taken from reference TRBV7-9 and TRBJ1-1, reads DTGVSQNPRHKITKRGQNVTFRCDPISEHNRLYWYRQTLGQGPEFLTYFQNEAQLEKSRLLSDRFSAERPKGSFSTLEIQRTEQGDSAMYLCASSLESEAFFGQGTRLTVV.

This chain links TRBV29-1 with TRBJ1-5, with 7 bases that match TRBD1. The CDR3 extends over 13 amino acids. V trimming: 4 bases; J trimming: 6 bases; junction bases outside the gene matches: 6. Germline V gives CDR1 SQVTM, CDR2 ANQGSEA. The CDR3 protein is CSVGGYRGQPQHF. In DNA form, the CDR3 reads TGCAGCGTTGGCGGCTACAGGGGTCAGCCCCAGCATTTT.

The V and J genes are TRBV10-2 and TRBJ2-7; D remains ambiguous. The CDR3 is made up of 12 amino acids. V dropped 1 base and J dropped 1 base, with 2 bases sitting between them. CDR1 is WSHSY and CDR2 is SAAADI in the germline V gene. The CDR3 is CASSELSYEQYF. The CDR3 bases are TGCGCCAGCAGTGAGTTGTCCTACGAGCAGTACTTC.

The chain recombines TRBV7-9 with TRBJ2-7; 8 bases are a match to TRBD1. The germline V gene encodes CDR1 SEHNR and CDR2 FQNEAQ (reference sequence). The junction had 8 bases not matched to a gene; V was cut back by 1 base and J by 3 bases. The CDR3 covers 16 residues. The CDR3 loop is CASSLVTDRGHYEQYF. The CDR3 coding sequence is TGTGCCAGCAGCTTAGTTACCGACAGGGGCCACTACGAGCAGTACTTC.

V and J are TRBV30 and TRBJ1-4, with D perhaps TRBD1 (5 bases). CDR3 length: 15 residues. The ends were cut back, 0 bases at V and 1 base at J, with 9 bases in the middle. Germline V gene data show CDR1 as GTSNPN and CDR2 as SVGIG (reference sequence). CDR3 sequence (DNA): TGTGCCTGGAGTGTACCGGGGGTAACTAATGAAAAACTGTTTTTT. Translation: CAWSVPGVTNEKLFF.

V gene TRBV18 combines with J gene TRBJ2-1; TRBD2 agrees at 10 bases. Germline V gene lookup returns CDR1 KGHSH and CDR2 LQKENI. There are 15 residues in the CDR3. The V segment lost 8 bases and the J segment 6 bases; nucleotides outside the gene matches: 10. The CDR3 loop is CASRQTSGLPNEQFF. CDR3 in DNA: TGTGCCAGCAGACAGACTAGCGGGTTACCCAATGAGCAGTTCTTC.

This sequence joins TRBV11-2 and TRBJ2-4, with TRBD1 identical over 8 bases. The V gene's germline CDR1 is SGHAT and CDR2 FQNNGV. Trimming took 2 bases from V and 7 from J; bases not matched to a gene: 7. CDR3 length equals 15 residues. CDR3 loop: CASSLYGTGANIQYF. The CDR3 nucleotides are TGTGCCAGCAGCTTATATGGGACAGGAGCTAACATTCAGTACTTC.

The chain carries TRBV6-1 and TRBJ2-7; D is uncertain. The germline CDR1 and CDR2 sequences are MNHNS and SASEGT. The CDR3 runs to 12 residues. Trimming took off 2 bases at V and 2 bases at J, with 4 bases between the two ends. CDR3 coding DNA: TGTGCCAGCAGTGAAATAGCCTACGAGCAGTACTTC. Its translation: CASSEIAYEQYF.